The clone carrying this T cell receptor beta chain was observed a handful of times. Its antigen is unknown. The entry originates in a study of CD8 T cells in ankylosing spondylitis. The study's findings and limits: Seemingly distinctive of ankylosing spondylitis blood was a TCR beta motif formed by eight highly homologous variants.

The germline V and J ends were trimmed by 7 bases and 2 bases, with 13 bases remaining between them. The germline gives CDR1 WSHSY, CDR2 SAAADI. This CDR3 has 14 amino acids. TCRdb re-called the 5' RACE reads through MiXCR, storing one row per CDR3 protein. The sample has roughly 470,000 distinct CDR3 sequences, about 24% seen once. The sample consisted of blood, either unsorted or a sorted T cell fraction (not recorded which). This sequence originates from a male donor with ankylosing spondylitis. V usage is TRBV10-2 and J usage is TRBJ2-3; D may be TRBD2 (6 bases). The CDR3 bases are TGCGCCAGCAAGGATAGCGGCCACACAGATACGCAGTATTTT. It yields the protein CASKDSGHTDTQYF.